This TCR beta chain was retrieved from a study of regulatory T cells. Study findings and constraints: Patient CD8+ T cells trended nonsignificantly toward lower Shannon entropy than control CD8+ cells.

Note on this clone: The antigen remains undetermined.

Amplification used 52 TRBV primers and 13 TRBJ primers. TCRdb's copy holds only in-frame clones and misses some; the assay was immunoSEQ multiplex PCR. The table records approximately 15,000 clones, approximately 92% of them present only once. This CDR3 contains 15 residues. Germline V CDR1 and CDR2: SGHNT, YYREEE (reference sequence). With V trimmed by 4 bases and J by 6 bases, 5 bases remained unmatched. The clonotype comes from a person between 18 and 30 years old with CD3G deficiency. The rearrangement links TRBV5-4 to TRBJ2-3; 13 bases align to TRBD2. The sequenced material came from CD8+ T cells sorted from blood. CDR3 nucleotides: TGTGCCAGCAGCCCAGGACTAGCGGGAGCCGATACGCAGTATTTT. This codes for CASSPGLAGADTQYF.